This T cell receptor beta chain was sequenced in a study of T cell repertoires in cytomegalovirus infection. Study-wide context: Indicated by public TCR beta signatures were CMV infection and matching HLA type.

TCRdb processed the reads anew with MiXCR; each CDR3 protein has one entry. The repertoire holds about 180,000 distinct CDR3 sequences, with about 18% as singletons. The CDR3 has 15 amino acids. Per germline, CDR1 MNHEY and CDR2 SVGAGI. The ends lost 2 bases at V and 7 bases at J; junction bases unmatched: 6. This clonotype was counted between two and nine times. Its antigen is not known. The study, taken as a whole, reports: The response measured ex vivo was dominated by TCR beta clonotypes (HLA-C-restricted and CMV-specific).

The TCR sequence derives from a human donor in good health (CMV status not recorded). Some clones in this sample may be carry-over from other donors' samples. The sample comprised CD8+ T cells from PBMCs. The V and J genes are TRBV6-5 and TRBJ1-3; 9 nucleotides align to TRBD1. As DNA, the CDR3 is TGTGCCAGCAGTTACGGGACAGGGTCTTTGAACACCATATATTTT. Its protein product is CASSYGTGSLNTIYF.